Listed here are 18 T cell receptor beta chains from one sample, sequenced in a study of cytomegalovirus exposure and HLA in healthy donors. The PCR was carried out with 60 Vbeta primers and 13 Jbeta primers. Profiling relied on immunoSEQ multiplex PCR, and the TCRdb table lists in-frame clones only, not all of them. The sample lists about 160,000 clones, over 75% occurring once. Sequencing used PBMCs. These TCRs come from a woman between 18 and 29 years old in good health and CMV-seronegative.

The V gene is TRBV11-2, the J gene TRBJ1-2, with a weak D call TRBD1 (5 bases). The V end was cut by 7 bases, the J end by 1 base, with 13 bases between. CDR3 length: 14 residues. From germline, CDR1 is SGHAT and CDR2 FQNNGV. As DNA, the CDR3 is TGTGCCAGCACGAAAACGGGGGGTAACTATGGCTACACCTTC. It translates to CASTKTGGNYGYTF.

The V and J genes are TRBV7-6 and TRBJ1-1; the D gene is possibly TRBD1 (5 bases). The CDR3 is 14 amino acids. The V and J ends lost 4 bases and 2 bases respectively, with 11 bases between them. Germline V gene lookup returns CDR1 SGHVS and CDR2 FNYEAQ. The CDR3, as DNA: TGTGCCAGCAGCTCTGATGACAGTAACACTGAAGCTTTCTTT. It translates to CASSSDDSNTEAFF.

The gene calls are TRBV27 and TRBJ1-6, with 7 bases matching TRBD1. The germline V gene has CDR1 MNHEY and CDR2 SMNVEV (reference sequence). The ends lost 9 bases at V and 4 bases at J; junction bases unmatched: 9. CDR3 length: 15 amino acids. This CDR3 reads CASCSGRGYNSPLHF. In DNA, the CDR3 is TGTGCCAGTTGTTCCGGCAGGGGGTATAATTCACCCCTCCACTTT.

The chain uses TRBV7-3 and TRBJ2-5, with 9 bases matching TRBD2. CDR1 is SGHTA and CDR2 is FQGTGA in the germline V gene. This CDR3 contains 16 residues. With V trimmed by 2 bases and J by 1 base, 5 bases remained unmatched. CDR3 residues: CASSLGLAWPQETQYF. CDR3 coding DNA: TGTGCCAGCAGCTTAGGACTAGCGTGGCCCCAAGAGACCCAGTACTTC.

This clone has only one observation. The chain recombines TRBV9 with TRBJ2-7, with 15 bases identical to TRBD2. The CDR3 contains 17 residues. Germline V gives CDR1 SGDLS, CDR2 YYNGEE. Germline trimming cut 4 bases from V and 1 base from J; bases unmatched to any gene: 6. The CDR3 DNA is TGTGCCAGCAGCCCAGGACTAGCGGGAGGGGTTTCCTACGAGCAGTACTTC. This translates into CASSPGLAGGVSYEQYF.

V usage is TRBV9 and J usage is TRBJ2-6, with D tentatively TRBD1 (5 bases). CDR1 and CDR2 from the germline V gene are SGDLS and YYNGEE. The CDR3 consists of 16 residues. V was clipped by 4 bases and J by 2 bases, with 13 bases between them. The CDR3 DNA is TGTGCCAGCAGCACCCCATGGGGCGCTGGGGCCAACGTCCTGACTTTC. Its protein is CASSTPWGAGANVLTF.

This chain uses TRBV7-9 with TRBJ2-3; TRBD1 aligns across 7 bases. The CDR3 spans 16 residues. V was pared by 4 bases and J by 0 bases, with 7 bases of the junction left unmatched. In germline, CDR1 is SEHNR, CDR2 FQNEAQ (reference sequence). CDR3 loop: CASSYTGVRSTDTQYF. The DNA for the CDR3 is TGTGCCAGCAGCTATACAGGGGTCCGAAGCACAGATACGCAGTATTTT. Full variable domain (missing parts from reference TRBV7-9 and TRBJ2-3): DTGVSQNPRHKITKRGQNVTFRCDPISEHNRLYWYRQTLGQGPEFLTYFQNEAQLEKSRLLSDRFSAERPKGSFSTLEIQRTEQGDSAMYLCASSYTGVRSTDTQYFGPGTRLTVL.

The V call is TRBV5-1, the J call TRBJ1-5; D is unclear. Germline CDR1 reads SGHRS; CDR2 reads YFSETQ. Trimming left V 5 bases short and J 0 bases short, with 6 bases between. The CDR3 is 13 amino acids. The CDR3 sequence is CASRRDSNQPQHF. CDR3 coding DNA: TGCGCCAGCAGGAGGGATAGCAATCAGCCCCAGCATTTT. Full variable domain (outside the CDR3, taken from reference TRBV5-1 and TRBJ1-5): KAGVTQTPRYLIKTRGQQVTLSCSPISGHRSVSWYQQTPGQGLQFLFEYFSETQRNKGNFPGRFSGRQFSNSRSEMNVSTLELGDSALYLCASRRDSNQPQHFGDGTRLSIL.

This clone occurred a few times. The CDR3 reads CASSQVHLAPNEQYF. DNA of the CDR3: TGCGCCAGCAGCCAAGTTCACCTAGCTCCCAACGAGCAGTACTTC. This chain connects TRBV4-1 to TRBJ2-5, with D possibly matching TRBD2 (5 bases). The better agreement between TRBJ2-7 and the DNA end casts doubt on the J call. CDR3 length: 15 residues. From germline, CDR1 is MGHRA and CDR2 YSYEKL.

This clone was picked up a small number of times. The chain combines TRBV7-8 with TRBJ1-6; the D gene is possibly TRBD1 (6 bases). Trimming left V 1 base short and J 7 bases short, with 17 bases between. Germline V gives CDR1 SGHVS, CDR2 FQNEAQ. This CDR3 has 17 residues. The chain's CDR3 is CASSLDTGVQGNSPLHF. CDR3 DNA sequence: TGTGCCAGCAGCTTAGATACTGGGGTTCAGGGGAATTCACCCCTCCACTTT.

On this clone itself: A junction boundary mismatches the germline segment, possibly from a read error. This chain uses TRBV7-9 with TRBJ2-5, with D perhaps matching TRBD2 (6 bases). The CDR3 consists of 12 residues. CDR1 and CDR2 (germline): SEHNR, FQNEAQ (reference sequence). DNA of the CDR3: TGTTCCAGCAGGAGGGATGCGGAGACCCAGTACTTC. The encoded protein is CSSRRDAETQYF.

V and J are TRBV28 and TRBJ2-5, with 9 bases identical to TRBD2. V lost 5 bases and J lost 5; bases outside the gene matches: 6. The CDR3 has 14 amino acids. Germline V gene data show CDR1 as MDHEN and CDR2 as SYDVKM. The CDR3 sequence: CASSGAGGPETQYF. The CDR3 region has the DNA TGTGCCAGCAGTGGGGCGGGAGGGCCGGAGACCCAGTACTTC.

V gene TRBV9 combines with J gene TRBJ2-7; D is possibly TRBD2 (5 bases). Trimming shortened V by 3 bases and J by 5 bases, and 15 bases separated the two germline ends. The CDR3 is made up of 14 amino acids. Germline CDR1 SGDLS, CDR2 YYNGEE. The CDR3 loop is CASSGGGPWDEQYF. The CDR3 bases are TGTGCCAGCAGCGGTGGAGGACCCTGGGACGAGCAGTACTTC.

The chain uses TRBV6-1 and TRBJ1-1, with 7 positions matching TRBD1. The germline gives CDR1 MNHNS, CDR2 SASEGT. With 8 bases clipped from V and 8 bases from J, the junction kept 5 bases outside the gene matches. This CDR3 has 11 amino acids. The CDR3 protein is CASLWTGEAFF. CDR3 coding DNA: TGTGCCAGCCTTTGGACAGGCGAAGCTTTCTTT.

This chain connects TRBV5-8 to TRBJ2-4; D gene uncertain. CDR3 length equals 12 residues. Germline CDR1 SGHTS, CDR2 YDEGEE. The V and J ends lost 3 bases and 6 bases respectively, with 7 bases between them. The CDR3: CASSSSGNIQYF. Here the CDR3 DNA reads TGTGCCAGCAGCTCCAGTGGAAACATTCAGTACTTC.

The CDR3 here is CASSLAGTNTEAFF. As DNA, the CDR3 is TGTGCCAGCAGCTTGGCCGGGACAAACACTGAAGCTTTCTTT. The chain uses TRBV11-3 and TRBJ1-1, with D possibly TRBD1 on 6 matching bases. Trimming cost V 3 bases and J 2 bases, with 10 bases left between them. The CDR3 consists of 14 residues. Germline V gene data show CDR1 as SGHNT and CDR2 as YENEEA.

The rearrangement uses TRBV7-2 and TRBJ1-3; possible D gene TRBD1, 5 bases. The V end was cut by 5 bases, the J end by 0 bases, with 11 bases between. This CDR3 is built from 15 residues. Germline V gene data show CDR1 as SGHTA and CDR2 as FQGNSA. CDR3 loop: CASSVSGLSGNTIYF. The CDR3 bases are TGTGCCAGCAGCGTATCAGGGCTCTCTGGAAACACCATATATTTT. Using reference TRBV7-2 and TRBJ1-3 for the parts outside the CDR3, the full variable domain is GAGVSQSPSNKVTEKGKDVELRCDPISGHTALYWYRQSLGQGLEFLIYFQGNSAPDKSGLPSDRFSAERTGGSVSTLTIQRTQQEDSAVYLCASSVSGLSGNTIYFGEGSWLTVV.

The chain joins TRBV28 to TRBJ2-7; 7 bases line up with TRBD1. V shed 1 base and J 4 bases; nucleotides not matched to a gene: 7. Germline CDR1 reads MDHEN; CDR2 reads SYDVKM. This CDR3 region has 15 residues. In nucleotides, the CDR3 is TGTGCCAGCAGTTTATACAGGGGAAGGTCTTACGAGCAGTACTTC. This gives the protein CASSLYRGRSYEQYF.